This T cell receptor beta chain was identified in a study of blood T cells in healthy people across ages. A J-beta primer mix and a sample-barcoded 5' primer were used in a second PCR of roughly 6 to 12 cycles. TCRdb passed the 5' RACE reads through MiXCR, listing each CDR3 protein once. The data hold over 1,200,000 distinct CDR3 sequences, with roughly 64% observed a single time. Isolation of PBMCs gave at least 6.5 million cells per sample. The CDR3 consists of 15 residues. The ends were cut back, 1 base at V and 0 bases at J, with 9 bases in the middle. The V gene's germline CDR1 is MGHRA and CDR2 YSYEKL.

Sequencing used blood. The receptor's source is a young man in good health. The chain uses TRBV4-1 and TRBJ2-5; tentative D call: TRBD1 (5 bases). The CDR3 bases are TGCGCCAGCAGCCAAGCTGGGGCAGACCAAGAGACCCAGTACTTC. It specifies CASSQAGADQETQYF.